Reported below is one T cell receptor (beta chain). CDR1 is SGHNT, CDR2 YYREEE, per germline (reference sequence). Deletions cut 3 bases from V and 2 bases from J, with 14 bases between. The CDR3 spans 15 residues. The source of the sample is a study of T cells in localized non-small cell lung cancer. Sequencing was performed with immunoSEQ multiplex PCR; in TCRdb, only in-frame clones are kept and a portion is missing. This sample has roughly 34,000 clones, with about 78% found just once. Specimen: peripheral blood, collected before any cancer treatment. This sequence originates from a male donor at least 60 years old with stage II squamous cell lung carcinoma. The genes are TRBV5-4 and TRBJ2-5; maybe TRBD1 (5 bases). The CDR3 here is CASSSPAGFQETQYF. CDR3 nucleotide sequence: TGTGCCAGCAGCTCGCCCGCAGGGTTTCAAGAGACCCAGTACTTC.